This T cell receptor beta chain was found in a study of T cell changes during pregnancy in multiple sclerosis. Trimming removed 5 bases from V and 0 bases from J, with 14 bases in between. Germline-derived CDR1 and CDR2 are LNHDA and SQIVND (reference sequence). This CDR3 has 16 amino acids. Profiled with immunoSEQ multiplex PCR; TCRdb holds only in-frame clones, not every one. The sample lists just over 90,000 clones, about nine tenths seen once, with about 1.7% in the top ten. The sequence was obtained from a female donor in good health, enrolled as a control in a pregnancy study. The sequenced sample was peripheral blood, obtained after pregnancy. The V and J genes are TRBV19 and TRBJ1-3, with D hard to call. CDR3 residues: CASSLMQRYSGNTIYF. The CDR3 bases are TGTGCCAGTAGTCTCATGCAGCGCTACTCTGGAAACACCATATATTTT.